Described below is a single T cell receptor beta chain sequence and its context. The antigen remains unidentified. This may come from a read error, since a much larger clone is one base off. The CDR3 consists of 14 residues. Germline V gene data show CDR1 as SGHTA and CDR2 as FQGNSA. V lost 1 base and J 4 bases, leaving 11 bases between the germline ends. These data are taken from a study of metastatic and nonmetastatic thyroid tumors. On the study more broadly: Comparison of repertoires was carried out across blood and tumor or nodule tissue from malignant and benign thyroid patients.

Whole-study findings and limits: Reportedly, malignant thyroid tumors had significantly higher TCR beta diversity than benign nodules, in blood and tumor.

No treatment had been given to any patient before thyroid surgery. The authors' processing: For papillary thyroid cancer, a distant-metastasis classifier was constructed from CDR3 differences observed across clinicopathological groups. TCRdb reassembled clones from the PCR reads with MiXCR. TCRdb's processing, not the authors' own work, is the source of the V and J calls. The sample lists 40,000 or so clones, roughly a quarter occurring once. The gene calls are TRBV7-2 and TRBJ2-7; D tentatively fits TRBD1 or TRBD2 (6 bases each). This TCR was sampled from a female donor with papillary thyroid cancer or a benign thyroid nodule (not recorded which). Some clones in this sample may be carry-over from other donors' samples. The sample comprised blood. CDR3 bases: TGTGCCAGCAGCTTAGGGGGGGCCATGTACGAGCAGTACTTC. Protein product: CASSLGGAMYEQYF.